Included here is one T cell receptor (beta chain) sequence, with context. The antigen is unknown. Germline-derived CDR1 and CDR2 are GTSNPN and SVGIG (reference sequence). V dropped 1 base and J dropped 3; count of bases not matched to a gene: 4. The CDR3 is 14 amino acids. This record belongs to a study of CD8+ T cells in alopecia areata. Study findings and constraints: Tissue-resident alphabeta T cells belonging to normal skin likewise get sequenced within scalp specimens. Higher clonality and more expanded CD8+ clones appeared in lesional than normal scalp. Compared with mice, patients displayed less clear TCR sharing, possibly for HLA-related reasons.

Alopecia areata patients gave lesional scalp punch biopsies and peripheral blood samples. Extraction of RNA preceded its reverse transcription into cDNA, which served as the sequencing template. The table came from immunoSEQ multiplex PCR; TCRdb's copy has only in-frame clones and leaves some out. The table records about 200,000 clones, about three fifths of them present only once. This rearrangement joins TRBV30 to TRBJ2-3, with 7 bases identical to TRBD2. This sequence originates from a human donor with alopecia areata. Sequences were derived from CD4+ T cells sorted from blood, sampled at week 0. Here the CDR3 DNA reads TGTGCCTGGAGTGGGCTAGCGGCTACAGATACGCAGTATTTT. Its protein is CAWSGLAATDTQYF.